The T cell receptor beta chain described here comes from a study of blood T cell repertoires in COVID-19. Turning to the study itself: Sites in the United States, Italy and Spain provided acute and convalescent COVID-19 samples. PBMCs, B-cell-depleted T cells, or T cells were the source of the cDNA or gDNA that made up the material.

The repertoire was sequenced with immunoSEQ multiplex PCR; TCRdb's copy has only in-frame clones and lacks some. This table has 140,000 or so clones, approximately 85% appearing once. CDR3 length equals 14 residues. Between the trimmed V and J ends, which lost 0 bases and 1 base, there was a span of 6 bases. Germline lookup yields CDR1 MNHEY and CDR2 SVGAGI. This clonotype was obtained from a man aged 65 to 85 with acute or convalescent COVID-19. The genes are TRBV6-5 and TRBJ1-1; D unclear. Material for sequencing was peripheral blood. The CDR3 reads CASSYSNTNTEAFF. CDR3 in DNA: TGTGCCAGCAGTTACTCGAACACGAACACTGAAGCTTTCTTT.